The 16 T cell receptor beta chains below come from one sample, sequenced in a study of blood T cell repertoires in COVID-19. Here immunoSEQ multiplex PCR was the method, and the copy in TCRdb shows in-frame clones only, minus some. This sample has under 350,000 clones; around 87% occur once, and the top ten carry roughly 1.3%. The sample was peripheral blood. These receptors were collected from a man between 65 and 79 years old with acute or convalescent COVID-19.

Written as DNA, the CDR3 is TGTGCCAGCAGTTTTTCCGGGACAGAGGTATACGAGCAGTACTTC. It encodes CASSFSGTEVYEQYF. The chain employs TRBV28 and TRBJ2-7; the match to TRBD1 covers 7 bases. This CDR3 has 15 residues. The germline gives CDR1 MDHEN, CDR2 SYDVKM. The V segment lost 3 bases and the J segment 4 bases; nucleotides outside the gene matches: 9.

The rearrangement joins TRBV5-1 to TRBJ2-6; 11 bases match TRBD1. The germline V gene has CDR1 SGHRS and CDR2 YFSETQ. The CDR3 is made up of 18 amino acids. J was trimmed by 2 bases and V by 0 bases; bases with no gene match: 4. CDR3 in amino acids: CASSLAGTGGTGANVLTF. CDR3 nucleotide sequence: TGCGCCAGCAGCTTGGCTGGGACAGGGGGTACTGGGGCCAACGTCCTGACTTTC.

The chain carries TRBV4-1 and TRBJ2-7; D remains unclear. V was clipped by 0 bases and J by 0 bases, with 9 bases between them. The CDR3 loop spans 15 amino acids. Germline loops: CDR1 MGHRA, CDR2 YSYEKL. The DNA of the CDR3 is TGCGCCAGCAGCCAAGAGCAGTCCTTCTCCTACGAGCAGTACTTC. Translated, it gives CASSQEQSFSYEQYF.

CDR3 in amino acids: CASSSGLAGAETQYF. The CDR3 DNA reads as TGTGCCAGCAGCTCGGGACTAGCGGGAGCAGAGACCCAGTACTTC. The chain employs TRBV5-4 and TRBJ2-5; 14 positions match TRBD2. This CDR3 contains 15 residues. Germline V gene lookup returns CDR1 SGHNT and CDR2 YYREEE (reference sequence). The trim removed 3 bases at V and 4 bases at J, leaving 2 bases unmatched.

V and J are TRBV27 and TRBJ1-1; 8 bases align to TRBD1. Germline assignment: CDR1 MNHEY and CDR2 SMNVEV (reference sequence). The CDR3 loop spans 16 amino acids. The V segment lost 6 bases and the J segment 1 base; nucleotides outside the gene matches: 10. The CDR3 is CASRTRQGRGNTEAFF. CDR3 nucleotide sequence: TGTGCCAGCAGAACTAGACAGGGGCGGGGGAACACTGAAGCTTTCTTT.

V and J are TRBV7-9 and TRBJ1-2; D not resolved. Trimming shortened V by 5 bases and J by 3 bases, and 13 bases separated the two germline ends. Germline lookup yields CDR1 SEHNR and CDR2 FQNEAQ (reference sequence). There are 14 residues in the CDR3. CDR3 protein: CASSADGLYYGYTF. The CDR3 nucleotides are TGTGCCAGCAGCGCGGACGGACTGTACTATGGCTACACCTTC.

The chain links TRBV7-9 to TRBJ2-5; a possible D gene is TRBD2 (5 bases). The germline V and J ends were trimmed by 1 base and 5 bases, with 11 bases remaining between them. Germline CDR1 is SEHNR and CDR2 is FQNEAQ (reference sequence). The CDR3 is 14 residues long. CDR3 bases: TGTGCCAGCAGCTTAGAGGTTGGCGGGGAGACCCAGTACTTC. Translated, it gives CASSLEVGGETQYF.

The J gene is TRBJ1-3, the V gene TRBV3-1 (or the pseudogene TRBV3-2); weak D call: TRBD1 (6 bases). The CDR3 has 17 amino acids. The V end lost 4 bases, the J end lost 0 bases, and 16 bases lay between the germline ends. Germline V gives CDR1 LGHDT, CDR2 YNNKEL (reference sequence). Here the CDR3 reads CASSPGGALTSGNTIYF. CDR3 sequence (DNA): TGTGCCAGCAGCCCCGGGGGGGCTCTGACCTCTGGAAACACCATATATTTT.

The chain has TRBV7-8 and TRBJ1-5; no definite D call. This CDR3 is 16 amino acids long. V dropped 1 base and J dropped 0 bases, with 10 bases sitting between them. Germline loops: CDR1 SGHVS, CDR2 FQNEAQ. The DNA for the CDR3 is TGTGCCAGCAGCTTAGGGGCAGCCGTTAGCAATCAGCCCCAGCATTTT. Translation: CASSLGAAVSNQPQHF.

This clone was recorded only once. The chain is built from TRBV4-2 and TRBJ1-5, with D tentatively TRBD1 (5 bases). V shed 3 bases and J shed 0 bases, with 15 bases lying between them. CDR1 LGHNA and CDR2 YNFKEQ come from the germline V gene. CDR3 length: 17 residues. CDR3 DNA: TGTGCCAGCAGCCAGAGCTGGGCGGGGGATAGCAATCAGCCCCAGCATTTT. This codes for CASSQSWAGDSNQPQHF.

V gene TRBV5-1 combines with J gene TRBJ2-2, with a possible D match to TRBD2 (7 bases). Germline V gene lookup returns CDR1 SGHRS and CDR2 YFSETQ. This CDR3 comprises 16 residues. Trimming took off 4 bases at V and 0 bases at J, with 13 bases between the two ends. CDR3 residues: CASSVYGGPNTGELFF. CDR3 nucleotide sequence: TGCGCCAGCAGCGTATACGGGGGGCCGAACACCGGGGAGCTGTTTTTT.

The chain couples TRBV6-1 to TRBJ1-1, with D possibly being TRBD1 (6 bases). The V gene's germline CDR1 is MNHNS and CDR2 SASEGT. This CDR3 spans 15 amino acids. V lost 2 bases to trimming and J lost 1 base, with 11 bases between them. Here the CDR3 reads CASSEHGGQNTEAFF. The DNA of the CDR3 is TGTGCCAGCAGTGAACATGGGGGACAGAACACTGAAGCTTTCTTT.

The chain couples TRBV27 to TRBJ2-3; D remains ambiguous. The V gene lost 5 bases and the J gene lost 6 bases, with 15 bases spanning the gap. The CDR3 is made up of 14 amino acids. Germline CDR1 MNHEY, CDR2 SMNVEV (reference sequence). CDR3 sequence: CASSPRLVPDTQYF. CDR3 nucleotide sequence: TGTGCCAGCAGTCCAAGACTCGTTCCGGATACGCAGTATTTT.

The chain has TRBV29-1 and TRBJ2-2, with TRBD1 as a possible D gene (5 bases). The germline V gene has CDR1 SQVTM and CDR2 ANQGSEA. The CDR3 contains 15 residues. Trimming took 1 base from V and 7 from J, leaving 16 bases between them. CDR3 sequence reads: CSVEGAGRSNGELFF. In nucleotides, the CDR3 is TGCAGCGTTGAAGGGGCAGGGCGATCGAACGGGGAGCTGTTTTTT.

The chain recombines TRBV6-5 with TRBJ1-2, with 12 positions matching TRBD1. Looked up from germline, CDR1 is MNHEY and CDR2 is SVGAGI. Trimming took 8 bases from V and 6 from J; bases not matched to a gene: 7. The CDR3 loop spans 14 amino acids. DNA of the CDR3: TGTGCCAGCCGTAGCCGGGACAGGGGGCATGGCTACACCTTC. It translates to CASRSRDRGHGYTF.

This chain connects TRBV5-6 to TRBJ2-3; 7 nucleotides align to TRBD1. The CDR3 length is 15 residues. Germline CDR1 and CDR2: SGHDT and YYEEEE. V lost 2 bases to trimming and J lost 2 bases; unmatched junction nucleotides: 5. The CDR3 DNA reads TGTGCCAGCAGCTTAGGGGGCATATTCACAGATACGCAGTATTTT. Protein product: CASSLGGIFTDTQYF.